This entry features one TCR beta chain sequence. Its antigen is undetermined. Germline CDR1 reads MNHEY; CDR2 reads SVGAGI. This CDR3 is built from 14 residues. Trimming cost V 5 bases and J 6 bases, with 16 bases left between them. Sequencing used immunoSEQ multiplex PCR; TCRdb keeps in-frame clones, though not all of them. The sample lists 150,000 to 200,000 clones; less than 95% were seen once. The data stem from a study of T cell responses to AZD1222 COVID-19 vaccine. Study-wide findings and caveats: White British donors predominated, females outnumbered males, and clonal diversity was possibly underestimated. It was only a handful of AZD1222 recipients who were seropositive at baseline.

The analysis combined second doses at about 4 or about 12 weeks. The receptor's source is an adult who received the AZD1222 COVID-19 vaccine. This rearrangement joins TRBV6-5 to TRBJ2-5; TRBD1 or TRBD2 may be the D gene (5 bases each). Specimen: peripheral blood, collected 28 days after the second AZD1222 dose. In DNA, the CDR3 is TGTGCCAGCAGTAGCTCAGGGAGTCGGAAGACCCAGTACTTC. Translating gives CASSSSGSRKTQYF.